This T cell receptor beta chain originates from a study of cytomegalovirus exposure and HLA in healthy donors. Researchers ran the PCR with 60 Vbeta and 13 Jbeta primers. Assay used: immunoSEQ multiplex PCR; TCRdb lists only in-frame clones, some missing. This sample carries under 150,000 clones, about 70% of them seen once, and the ten largest clones take around 2%. Details on this clone: Its antigen is undetermined.

Study-wide results and limits: Later on, an analysis showed TCR association rates differing by HLA locus, with DRB1 the most and HLA-C the fewest. A later analysis, which compared TCR beta chains of equal frequency, found the HLA-associated ones more clonally expanded. V- and J-gene trimming of TCR beta was linked (in a later analysis) to a missense DCLRE1C variant. Most TCRs appeared rarely, but some public TCRs recurred in many donors.

Germline values: CDR1 SGHKS, CDR2 YYEKEE (reference sequence). The length of the CDR3 is 13 residues. Trimming took off 4 bases at V and 7 bases at J, with 14 bases between the two ends. The sequence was obtained from a woman in her thirties or forties in good health and CMV-seronegative. The chain employs TRBV5-5 and TRBJ1-2; unclear D gene. Sequenced input: PBMCs. The CDR3 coding sequence is TGTGCCAGCAGCCCCCCCGGGTTAGGTGGCTACACCTTC. This codes for CASSPPGLGGYTF.